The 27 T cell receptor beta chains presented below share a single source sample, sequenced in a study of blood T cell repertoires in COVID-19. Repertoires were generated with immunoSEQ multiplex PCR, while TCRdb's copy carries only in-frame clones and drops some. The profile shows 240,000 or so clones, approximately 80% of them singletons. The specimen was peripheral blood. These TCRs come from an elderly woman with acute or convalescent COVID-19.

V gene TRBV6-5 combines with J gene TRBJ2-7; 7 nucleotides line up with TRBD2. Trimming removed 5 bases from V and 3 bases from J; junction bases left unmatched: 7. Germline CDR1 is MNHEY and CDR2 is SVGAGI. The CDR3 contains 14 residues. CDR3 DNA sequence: TGTGCCAGCAGTAGACTAGCTGGGGGCTACGAGCAGTACTTC. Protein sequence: CASSRLAGGYEQYF.

The CDR3 nucleotides are TGTGCCAGTAGTCCCAGGACTAGCGGGGCGAACACCGGGGAGCTGTTTTTT. Its translation: CASSPRTSGANTGELFF. This chain joins TRBV19 and TRBJ2-2; 12 bases line up with TRBD2. Germline V lookup: CDR1 LNHDA, CDR2 SQIVND (reference sequence). J was trimmed by 0 bases and V by 5 bases; bases with no gene match: 4. CDR3 length: 17 amino acids.

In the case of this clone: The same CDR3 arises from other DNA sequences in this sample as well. Here the CDR3 reads CASSERGRDYGYTF. CDR3 nucleotide sequence: TGTGCCAGCAGTGAAAGGGGGCGAGACTATGGCTACACCTTC. The chain combines TRBV6-1 with TRBJ1-2; 7 positions match TRBD1. Per germline, CDR1 MNHNS and CDR2 SASEGT. V lost 2 bases to trimming and J lost 3 bases; unmatched junction nucleotides: 3. The CDR3 extends over 14 amino acids.

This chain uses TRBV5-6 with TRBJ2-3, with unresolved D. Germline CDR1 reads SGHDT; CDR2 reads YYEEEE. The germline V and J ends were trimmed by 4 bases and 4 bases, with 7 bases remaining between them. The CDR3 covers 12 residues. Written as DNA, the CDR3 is TGTGCCAGCAGCCGAGAGCCAGATACGCAGTATTTT. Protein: CASSREPDTQYF.

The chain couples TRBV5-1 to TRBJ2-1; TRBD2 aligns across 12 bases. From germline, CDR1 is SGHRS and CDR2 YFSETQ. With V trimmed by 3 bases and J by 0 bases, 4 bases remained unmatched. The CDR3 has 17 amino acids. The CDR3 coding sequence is TGCGCCAGCAGCTGGACTAGCGGGGTGGGCTCCTACAATGAGCAGTTCTTC. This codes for CASSWTSGVGSYNEQFF.

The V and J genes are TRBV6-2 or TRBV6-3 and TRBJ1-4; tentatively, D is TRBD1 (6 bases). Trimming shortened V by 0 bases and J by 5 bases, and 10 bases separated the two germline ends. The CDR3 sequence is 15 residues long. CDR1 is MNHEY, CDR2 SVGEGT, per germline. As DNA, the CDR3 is TGTGCCAGCAGTTACTCGGCTACAGGGAATGAAAAACTGTTTTTT. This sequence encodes CASSYSATGNEKLFF.

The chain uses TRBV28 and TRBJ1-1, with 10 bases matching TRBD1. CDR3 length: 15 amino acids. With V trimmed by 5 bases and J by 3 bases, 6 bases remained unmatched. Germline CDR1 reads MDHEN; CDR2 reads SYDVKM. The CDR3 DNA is TGTGCCAGCAGTCTAGCGGGACAGGGGTACACTGAAGCTTTCTTT. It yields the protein CASSLAGQGYTEAFF.

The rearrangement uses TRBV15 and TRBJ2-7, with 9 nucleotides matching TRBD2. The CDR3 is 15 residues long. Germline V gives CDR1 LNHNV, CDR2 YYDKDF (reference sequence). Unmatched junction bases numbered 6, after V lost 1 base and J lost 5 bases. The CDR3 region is CATSRGGSGSHEQYF. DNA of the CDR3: TGTGCCACCAGCAGAGGGGGTAGCGGGAGTCACGAGCAGTACTTC.

CDR3 region: CASSSGQGYGYTF. CDR3 coding DNA: TGTGCCAGCAGTTCGGGACAGGGTTATGGCTACACCTTC. The chain has TRBV12-3 or TRBV12-4 and TRBJ1-2, with 9 bases matching TRBD1. V was clipped by 4 bases and J by 5 bases; unmatched bases: 2. CDR3 length: 13 residues.

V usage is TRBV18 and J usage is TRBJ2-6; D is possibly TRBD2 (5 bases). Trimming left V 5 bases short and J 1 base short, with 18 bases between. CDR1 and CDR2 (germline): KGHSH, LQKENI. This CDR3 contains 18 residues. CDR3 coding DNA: TGTGCCAGCTCAACCAACCGGGGAAAAAATTCTGGGGCCAACGTCCTGACTTTC. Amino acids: CASSTNRGKNSGANVLTF.

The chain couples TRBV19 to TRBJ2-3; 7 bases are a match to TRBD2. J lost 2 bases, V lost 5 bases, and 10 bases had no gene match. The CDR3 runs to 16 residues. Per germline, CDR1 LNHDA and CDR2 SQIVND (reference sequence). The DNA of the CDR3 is TGTGCCAGTAGTCCCCGTCTCGGGAGGATCACAGATACGCAGTATTTT. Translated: CASSPRLGRITDTQYF.

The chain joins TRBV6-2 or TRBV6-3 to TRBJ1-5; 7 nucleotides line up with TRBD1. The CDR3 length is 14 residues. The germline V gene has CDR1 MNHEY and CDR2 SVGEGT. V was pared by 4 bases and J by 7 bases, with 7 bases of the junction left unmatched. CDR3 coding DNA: TGTGCCAGCAGTTCGCCAGGGGGAGGCCAGCCCCAGCATTTT. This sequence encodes CASSSPGGGQPQHF.

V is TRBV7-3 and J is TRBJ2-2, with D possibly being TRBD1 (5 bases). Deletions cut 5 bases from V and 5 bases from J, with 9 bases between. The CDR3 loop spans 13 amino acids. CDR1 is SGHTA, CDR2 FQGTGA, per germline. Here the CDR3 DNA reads TGTGCCAGCAGCCCAGGACATACCGGGGAGCTGTTTTTT. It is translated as CASSPGHTGELFF.

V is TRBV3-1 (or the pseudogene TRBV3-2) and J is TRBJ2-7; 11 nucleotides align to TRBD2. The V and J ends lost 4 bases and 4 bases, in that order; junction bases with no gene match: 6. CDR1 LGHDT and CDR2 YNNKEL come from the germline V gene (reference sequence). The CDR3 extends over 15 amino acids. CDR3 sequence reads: CASSLGTSGIYEQYF. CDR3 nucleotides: TGTGCCAGCAGCCTGGGGACTAGCGGTATATACGAGCAGTACTTC.

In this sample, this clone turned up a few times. CDR3 protein: CASSYEARAVNYGYTF. The CDR3 bases are TGTGCCAGCAGTTACGAAGCGAGGGCTGTAAACTATGGCTACACCTTC. The genes are TRBV6-5 and TRBJ1-2; D is unresolved. With 2 bases removed from V and 2 bases from J, the gap between germline ends came to 15 bases. Looked up from germline, CDR1 is MNHEY and CDR2 is SVGAGI. The CDR3 runs 16 residues.

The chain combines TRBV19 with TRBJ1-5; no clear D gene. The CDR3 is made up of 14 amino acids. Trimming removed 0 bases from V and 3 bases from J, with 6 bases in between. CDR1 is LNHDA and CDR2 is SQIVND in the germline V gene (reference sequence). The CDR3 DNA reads TGTGCCAGTAGTATAGACAGATCCAATCAGCCCCAGCATTTT. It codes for CASSIDRSNQPQHF.

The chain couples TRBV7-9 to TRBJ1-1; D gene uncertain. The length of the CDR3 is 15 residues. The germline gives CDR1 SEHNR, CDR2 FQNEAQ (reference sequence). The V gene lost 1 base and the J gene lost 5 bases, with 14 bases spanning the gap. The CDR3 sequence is CASSLGLFGGTEAFF. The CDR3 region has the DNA TGTGCCAGCAGCTTAGGGCTATTCGGAGGAACTGAAGCTTTCTTT.

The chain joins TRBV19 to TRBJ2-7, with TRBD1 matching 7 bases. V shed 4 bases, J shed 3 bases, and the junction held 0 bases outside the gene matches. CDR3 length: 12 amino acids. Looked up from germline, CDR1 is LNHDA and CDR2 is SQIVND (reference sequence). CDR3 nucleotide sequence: TGTGCCAGTAGTACAGGGGGCTACGAGCAGTACTTC. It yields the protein CASSTGGYEQYF.

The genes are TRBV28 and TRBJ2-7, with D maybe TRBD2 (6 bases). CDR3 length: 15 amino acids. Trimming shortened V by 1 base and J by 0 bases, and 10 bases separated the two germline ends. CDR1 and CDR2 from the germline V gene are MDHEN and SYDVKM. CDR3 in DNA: TGTGCCAGCAGTTTATCTAGCGCCTACTCCTACGAGCAGTACTTC. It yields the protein CASSLSSAYSYEQYF.

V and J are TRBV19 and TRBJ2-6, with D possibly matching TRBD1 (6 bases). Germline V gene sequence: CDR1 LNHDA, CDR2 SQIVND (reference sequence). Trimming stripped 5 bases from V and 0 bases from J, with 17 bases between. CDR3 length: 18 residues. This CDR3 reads CASSYRAGALSGANVLTF. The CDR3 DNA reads TGTGCCAGTAGTTACAGGGCTGGCGCGCTCTCTGGGGCCAACGTCCTGACTTTC.

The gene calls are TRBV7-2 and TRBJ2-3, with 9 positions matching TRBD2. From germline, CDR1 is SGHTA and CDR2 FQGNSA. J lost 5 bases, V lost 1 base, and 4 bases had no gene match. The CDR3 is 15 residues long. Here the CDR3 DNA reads TGTGCCAGCAGCTTAGTTTCACTAGCGGGAGATACGCAGTATTTT. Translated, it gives CASSLVSLAGDTQYF.

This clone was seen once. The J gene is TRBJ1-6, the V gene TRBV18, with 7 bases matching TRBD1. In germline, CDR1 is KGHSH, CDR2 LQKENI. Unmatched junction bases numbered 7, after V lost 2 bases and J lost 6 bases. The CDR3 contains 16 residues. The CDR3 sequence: CASSPYSGTANSPLHF. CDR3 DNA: TGTGCCAGCTCACCATACTCCGGGACAGCTAATTCACCCCTCCACTTT. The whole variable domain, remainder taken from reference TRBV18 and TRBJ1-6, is NAGVMQNPRHLVRRRGQEARLRCSPMKGHSHVYWYRQLPEEGLKFMVYLQKENIIDESGMPKERFSAEFPKEGPSILRIQQVVRGDSAAYFCASSPYSGTANSPLHFGNGTRLTVT.

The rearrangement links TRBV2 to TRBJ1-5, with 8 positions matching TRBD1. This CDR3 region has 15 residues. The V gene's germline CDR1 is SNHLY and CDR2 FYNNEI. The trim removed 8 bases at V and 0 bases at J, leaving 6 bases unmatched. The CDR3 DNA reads TGTGCCAGCGGGGGGACAGGATATAGCAATCAGCCCCAGCATTTT. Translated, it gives CASGGTGYSNQPQHF.

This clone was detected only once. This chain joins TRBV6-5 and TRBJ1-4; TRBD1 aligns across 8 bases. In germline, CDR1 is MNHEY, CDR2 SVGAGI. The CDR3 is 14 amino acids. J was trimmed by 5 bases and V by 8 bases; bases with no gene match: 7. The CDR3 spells CASQTGGRNEKLFF. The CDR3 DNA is TGTGCCAGCCAAACAGGGGGGCGGAATGAAAAACTGTTTTTT.

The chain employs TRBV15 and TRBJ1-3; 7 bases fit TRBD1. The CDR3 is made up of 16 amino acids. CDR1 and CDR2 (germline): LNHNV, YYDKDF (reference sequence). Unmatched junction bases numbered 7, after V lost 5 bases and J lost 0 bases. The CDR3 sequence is CATSGGTASSGNTIYF. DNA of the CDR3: TGTGCCACCAGCGGAGGGACAGCGAGCTCTGGAAACACCATATATTTT.

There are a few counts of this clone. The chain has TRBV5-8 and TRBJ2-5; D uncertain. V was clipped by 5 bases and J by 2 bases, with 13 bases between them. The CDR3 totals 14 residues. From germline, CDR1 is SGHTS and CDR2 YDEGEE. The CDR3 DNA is TGTGCCAGCAGGAGAACTCGCTATCAAGAGACCCAGTACTTC. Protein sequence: CASRRTRYQETQYF.

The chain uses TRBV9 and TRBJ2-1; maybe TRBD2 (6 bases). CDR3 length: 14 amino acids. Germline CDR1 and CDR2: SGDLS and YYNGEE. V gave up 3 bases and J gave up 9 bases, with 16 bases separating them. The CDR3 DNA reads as TGTGCCAGCAGCGCGCCGGGACTGGGCAGTGAGCAGTTCTTC. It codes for CASSAPGLGSEQFF.